This T cell receptor beta chain was recorded in a study of cytomegalovirus exposure and HLA in healthy donors. Background on the study: Within an early data release were tens of millions of unique TCRs drawn from HLA-typed donors. Of several hundred genotyped donors, about 80% clustered with self-reported Caucasian donors. General study points: The authors judged a highly shared variant cluster likely a sequencing artifact. In a later analysis, TCR beta V- and J-gene trimming showed a link to a missense DCLRE1C variant.

V trimming: 3 bases; J trimming: 3 bases; junction bases outside the gene matches: 6. The CDR3 contains 14 residues. Germline CDR1 SQVTM, CDR2 ANQGSEA. The table lists this clone with a few counts. Antigen: not known. It was with 60 Vbeta and 13 Jbeta primers that the PCR ran. The repertoire was sequenced with immunoSEQ multiplex PCR; TCRdb's copy has only in-frame clones and lacks some. The data show 85,000 to 95,000 clones, more than 75% seen once. The origin of this receptor is a man aged 30 to 39 in good health and CMV-seropositive. Material for sequencing was PBMCs. The rearrangement joins TRBV29-1 to TRBJ1-1; 8 bases map to TRBD1. CDR3 sequence reads: CSVDTSQGDTEAFF. CDR3 DNA sequence: TGCAGCGTTGACACCTCACAGGGGGACACTGAAGCTTTCTTT.